These 14 T cell receptor beta chains were sequenced from one sample in a study of PD-L1 blockade in urothelial cancer. Profiling relied on immunoSEQ multiplex PCR, and the TCRdb table lists in-frame clones only, not all of them. The sample gives some 50,000 clones, around 88% of which show up once; less than 4% is in the top ten. The source was PBMCs, collected around atezolizumab (anti-PD-L1) treatment. The receptors derive from a man older than 75 with urothelial cancer.

The V gene is TRBV7-2, the J gene TRBJ2-5, with 7 positions matching TRBD2. The CDR3 has 14 residues. Germline V lookup: CDR1 SGHTA, CDR2 FQGNSA. Unmatched junction bases numbered 9, after V lost 6 bases and J lost 5 bases. Here the CDR3 DNA reads TGTGCCAGCAGACGGACTAGTGGGTATGAGACCCAGTACTTC. Protein product: CASRRTSGYETQYF.

This clone was counted once. This chain's CDR3 is CASSEVPSARSYEQYF. The CDR3, as DNA: TGTGCCAGCAGTGAAGTCCCTAGCGCGAGGTCCTACGAGCAGTACTTC. The chain employs TRBV6-1 and TRBJ2-7; perhaps TRBD2 as D (6 bases). CDR3 length equals 16 residues. The V end lost 1 base, the J end lost 1 base, and 14 bases lay between the germline ends. Germline assignment: CDR1 MNHNS and CDR2 SASEGT.

This clone appeared once. The chain employs TRBV7-2 and TRBJ2-7; possibly TRBD2 for D (5 bases). The CDR3 loop spans 14 amino acids. The V end lost 5 bases, the J end lost 3 bases, and 14 bases lay between the germline ends. Germline assignment: CDR1 SGHTA and CDR2 FQGNSA. As DNA, the CDR3 is TGTGCCAGCAGCCCGCGGACTGGAAACTACGAGCAGTACTTC. Encoded protein: CASSPRTGNYEQYF.

This chain's CDR3 is CATLPGQGTSGTGNEQFF. The CDR3 DNA is TGTGCCACCCTTCCGGGACAGGGGACTAGCGGGACGGGCAATGAGCAGTTCTTC. The rearrangement links TRBV10-3 to TRBJ2-1, with TRBD2 matching 13 bases. The V gene's germline CDR1 is ENHRY and CDR2 SYGVKD. With V trimmed by 10 bases and J by 6 bases, 18 bases remained unmatched. The CDR3 consists of 18 residues.

The chain has TRBV7-9 and TRBJ2-1; TRBD1 matches 12 bases. Germline V gene data show CDR1 as SEHNR and CDR2 as FQNEAQ (reference sequence). V lost 5 bases, J lost 7 bases, and 3 bases stayed unmatched. This CDR3 has 14 residues. CDR3 nucleotide sequence: TGTGCCAGCAGCCCGGGACAGGGGGCTAATGAGCAGTTCTTC. Its protein product is CASSPGQGANEQFF.

This clone was detected once. The chain employs TRBV9 and TRBJ2-1; 8 bases align to TRBD2. CDR1 is SGDLS, CDR2 YYNGEE, per germline. The CDR3 contains 14 residues. V lost 0 bases, J lost 15 bases, and 11 bases stayed unmatched. The CDR3 DNA is TGTGCCAGCAGCGTAGAACGGACTAGCAGGTTCCTGTTCTTC. It codes for CASSVERTSRFLFF. The full variable domain, in which reference TRBV9 and TRBJ2-1 provide the parts outside the CDR3, is DSGVTQTPKHLITATGQRVTLRCSPRSGDLSVYWYQQSLDQGLQFLIQYYNGEERAKGNILERFSAQQFPDLHSELNLSSLELGDSALYFCASSVERTSRFLFFGPGTRLTVL.

The rearrangement uses TRBV28 and TRBJ2-3; a possible D gene is TRBD1 (6 bases). Trimming pared 5 bases from V and 4 bases from J, leaving 10 bases between. This CDR3 region has 13 residues. Germline V gives CDR1 MDHEN, CDR2 SYDVKM. CDR3 region: CASSGNRADTQYF. CDR3 bases: TGTGCCAGCAGTGGAAACAGGGCAGATACGCAGTATTTT.

This chain connects TRBV7-2 to TRBJ2-1, with TRBD1 as a possible D gene (6 bases). Germline values: CDR1 SGHTA, CDR2 FQGNSA. The CDR3 consists of 13 residues. V was pared by 4 bases and J by 7 bases, with 11 bases between. The CDR3 loop is CASSSRDKNEQFF. The CDR3 bases are TGTGCCAGCAGCTCCCGGGACAAGAATGAGCAGTTCTTC.

The chain has TRBV6-6 and TRBJ2-7; D perhaps matches TRBD2 (5 bases). V was clipped by 0 bases and J by 4 bases, with 16 bases between them. Germline V CDR1 and CDR2: MNHNY, SVGAGI (reference sequence). The CDR3 runs 16 residues. The CDR3 coding sequence is TGTGCCAGCAGTTACTCTTGGCGTGAGGGCAGTTACGAGCAGTACTTC. The encoded protein is CASSYSWREGSYEQYF.

The chain joins TRBV27 to TRBJ2-4; 8 bases are a match to TRBD1. Germline CDR1 MNHEY, CDR2 SMNVEV (reference sequence). The length of the CDR3 is 15 residues. The V and J ends lost 5 bases and 0 bases, in that order; junction bases with no gene match: 3. The CDR3 here is CASSGTGVAKNIQYF. The CDR3, as DNA: TGTGCCAGCAGTGGGACAGGCGTAGCCAAAAACATTCAGTACTTC.

This chain connects TRBV27 to TRBJ2-3; D might be TRBD2 (6 bases). Trimming stripped 5 bases from V and 2 bases from J, with 20 bases between. Per germline, CDR1 MNHEY and CDR2 SMNVEV (reference sequence). The CDR3 is made up of 17 amino acids. The CDR3 sequence is CASSPRGLQRATDTQYF. In nucleotides, the CDR3 is TGTGCCAGCAGTCCCCGAGGGTTACAGCGGGCCACAGATACGCAGTATTTT.

V and J are TRBV2 and TRBJ2-7; D perhaps matches TRBD2 (6 bases). Germline CDR1 SNHLY, CDR2 FYNNEI. Trimming shortened V by 1 base and J by 6 bases, and 16 bases separated the two germline ends. The CDR3 covers 15 residues. This CDR3 reads CASSEEKSGLREQYF. The CDR3 bases are TGTGCCAGCAGTGAAGAGAAGAGCGGGCTTCGCGAGCAGTACTTC.

The V call is TRBV5-1, the J call TRBJ1-5, with TRBD1 matching 8 bases. The junction had 4 bases not matched to a gene; V was cut back by 4 bases and J by 7 bases. CDR1 and CDR2 from the germline V gene are SGHRS and YFSETQ. This CDR3 spans 13 amino acids. CDR3 amino acids: CASSTDRGQPQHF. CDR3 DNA: TGCGCCAGCAGCACAGACAGGGGCCAGCCCCAGCATTTT.

The chain joins TRBV6-5 to TRBJ2-1, with D possibly matching TRBD2 (5 bases). CDR1 and CDR2 (germline): MNHEY, SVGAGI. V lost 2 bases to trimming and J lost 7 bases, with 9 bases between them. This CDR3 is built from 13 residues. Written as DNA, the CDR3 is TGTGCCAGCAGTTACCCGGGCGGGAATGAGCAGTTCTTC. This sequence encodes CASSYPGGNEQFF.